This TCR beta chain was observed in a study of T-cell reconstitution after alpha-beta-depleted transplantation in children. For TCRbeta, the library was prepared with unique molecular identifiers. MiXCR was run by TCRdb on the PCR reads, yielding one entry per CDR3 protein. The table has about 500,000 distinct CDR3 sequences, over 25% seen once. This clonotype has more than one count but fewer than ten. The V gene's germline CDR1 is SNHLY and CDR2 FYNNEI. V lost 8 bases to trimming and J lost 13 bases; unmatched junction nucleotides: 8. This CDR3 region has 11 residues. The sample consisted of PBMCs from the stem cell graft donor, taken from the stem cell graft. This receptor was obtained from a human donor who donated a stem cell graft to a child with aplastic anemia. This chain connects TRBV2 to TRBJ2-1; 7 bases agree with TRBD2. The CDR3 loop is CASGTTNSQFF. As DNA, the CDR3 is TGTGCCAGCGGGACTACTAACTCCCAGTTCTTC.